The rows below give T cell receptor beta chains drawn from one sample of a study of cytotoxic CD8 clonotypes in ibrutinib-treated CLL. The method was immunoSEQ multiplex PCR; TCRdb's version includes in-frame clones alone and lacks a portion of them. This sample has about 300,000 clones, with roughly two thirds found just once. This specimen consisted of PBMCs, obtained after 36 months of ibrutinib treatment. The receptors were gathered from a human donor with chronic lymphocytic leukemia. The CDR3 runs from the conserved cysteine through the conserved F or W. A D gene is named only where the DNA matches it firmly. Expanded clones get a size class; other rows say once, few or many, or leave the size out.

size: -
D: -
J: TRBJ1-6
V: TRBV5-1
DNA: TGCGCCAGCAGCCCCCTCCTAGTCGACAGCACTCGCTCACCCCTCCACTTT
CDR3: CASSPLLVDSTRSPLHF

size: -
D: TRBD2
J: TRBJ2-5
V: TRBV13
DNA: TGTGCCAGCAGCTTACGGTTTAGCGGGGGGTCAGAGACCCAGTACTTC
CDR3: CASSLRFSGGSETQYF

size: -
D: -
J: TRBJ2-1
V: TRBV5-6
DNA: TGTGCCAGCAGCGAAAACGGGGTACCCGATGAGCAGTTCTTC
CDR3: CASSENGVPDEQFF

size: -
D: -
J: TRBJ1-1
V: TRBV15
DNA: TGTGCCACCAGCAGGATTCTTGGGCCCGGTCGGCCTTTCTTT
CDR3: CATSRILGPGRPFF

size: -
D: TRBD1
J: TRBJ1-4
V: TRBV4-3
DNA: TGCGCCAGCAGCCAAGGCCCCGCCGGGACAGGAGGAGCTAATGAAAAACTGTTTTTT
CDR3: CASSQGPAGTGGANEKLFF

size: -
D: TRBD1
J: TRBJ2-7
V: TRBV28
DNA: TGTGCCAGCAGCAACGCGGACAGGGCATTTTACGAGCAGTACTTC
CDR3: CASSNADRAFYEQYF

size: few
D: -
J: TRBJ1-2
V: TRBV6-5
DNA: TGTGCCAGCAGTTATACAGGAAACTATGGCTACACCTTC
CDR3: CASSYTGNYGYTF

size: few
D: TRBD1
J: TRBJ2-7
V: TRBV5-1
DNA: TGCGCCAGCAGCAAACAGGGGGCGTACGAGCAGTACTTC
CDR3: CASSKQGAYEQYF

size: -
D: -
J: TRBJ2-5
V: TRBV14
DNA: TGTGCCAGCAGCCAAAGGCGAGGTGCGCCAAGGGTAGAGACCCAGTACTTC
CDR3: CASSQRRGAPRVETQYF

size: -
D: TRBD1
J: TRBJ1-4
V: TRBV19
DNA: TGTGCCAGTAGTCCCAGGGGGCGAGAAAAACTGTTTTTT
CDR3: CASSPRGREKLFF

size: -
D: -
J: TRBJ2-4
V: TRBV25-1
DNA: TGTGCCAGCTCCGGGACATTGGGTTCTGGCATTCAGTACTTC
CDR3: CASSGTLGSGIQYF

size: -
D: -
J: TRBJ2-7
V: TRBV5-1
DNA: TGCGCCAGCAGCTTCACGACAGATCCTTACGAGCAGTACTTC
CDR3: CASSFTTDPYEQYF

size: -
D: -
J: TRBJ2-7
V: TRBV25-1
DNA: TGTGCCAGCAGTGATTCGACAGAGAGCTACGAGCAGTACTTC
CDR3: CASSDSTESYEQYF

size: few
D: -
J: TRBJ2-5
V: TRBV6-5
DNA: TGTGCCAGCAGTTACGACCGGAGGGATGGGGGGGAGACCCAGTACTTC
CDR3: CASSYDRRDGGETQYF

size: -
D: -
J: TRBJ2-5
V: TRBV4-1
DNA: TGCGCCAGCAGCCGAAAAGGTTGGGGCGAGACCCAGTACTTC
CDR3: CASSRKGWGETQYF

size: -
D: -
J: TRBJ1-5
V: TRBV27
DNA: TGTGCCAGCAGTTTATCGTTCCCGGGCCGATATAGCAATCAGCCCCAGCATTTT
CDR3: CASSLSFPGRYSNQPQHF

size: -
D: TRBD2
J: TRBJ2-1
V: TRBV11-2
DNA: TGTGCCAGCAGCACGACTAGCGGGGACAATGAGCAGTTCTTC
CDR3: CASSTTSGDNEQFF

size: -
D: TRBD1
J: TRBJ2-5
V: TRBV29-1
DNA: TGCAGCGTTTACGGGACAGAGAACCAAGAGACCCAGTACTTC
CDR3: CSVYGTENQETQYF

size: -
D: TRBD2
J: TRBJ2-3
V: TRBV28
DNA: TGTGCCAGCAGTTTGCCGGCGGCGGGAGCAGATACGCAGTATTTT
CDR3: CASSLPAAGADTQYF

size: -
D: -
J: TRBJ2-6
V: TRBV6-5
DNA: TGTGCCAGCAGTTCAAACCGGAGGTCGGGGGCCAACGTCCTGACTTTC
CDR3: CASSSNRRSGANVLTF

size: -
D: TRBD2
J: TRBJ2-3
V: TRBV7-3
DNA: TGTGCCAGCAGGTCGCTAGCGGTACAAGATACGCAGTATTTT
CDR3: CASRSLAVQDTQYF

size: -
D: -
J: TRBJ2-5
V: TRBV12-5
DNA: TGTGCTAGTGGTTTGGCTCAAAACAGGGCCCAGTACTTC
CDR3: CASGLAQNRAQYF

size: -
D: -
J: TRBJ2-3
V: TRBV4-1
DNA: TGCGCCAGCAGCTTTTGGGGGGGGGCGGCAGATACGCAGTATTTT
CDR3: CASSFWGGAADTQYF

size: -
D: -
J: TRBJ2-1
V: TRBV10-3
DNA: TGTGCCATCAGTAAAAAAGACAGCTCCTACAATGAGCAGTTCTTC
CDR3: CAISKKDSSYNEQFF

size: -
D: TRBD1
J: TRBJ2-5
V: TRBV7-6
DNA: TGTGCCAGCAGCTTAGACAGGGGTTTCCAAGAGACCCAGTACTTC
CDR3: CASSLDRGFQETQYF

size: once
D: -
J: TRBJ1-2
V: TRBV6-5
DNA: TGTGCCAGCAGCCACAGGAACGCAGGGTTGGATGGCTACACCTTC
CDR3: CASSHRNAGLDGYTF

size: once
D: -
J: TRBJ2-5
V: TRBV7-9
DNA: TGTGCCAGCAGCAGAAGACAGGTCCAAGAGACCCAGTACTTC
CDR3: CASSRRQVQETQYF

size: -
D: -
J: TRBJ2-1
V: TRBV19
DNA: TGTGCCAGTAGTCCGACAGTCTACAATGAGCAGTTCTTC
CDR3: CASSPTVYNEQFF

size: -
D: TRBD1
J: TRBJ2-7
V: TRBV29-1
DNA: TGCAGCGTTAGGGACAGCCCCTACGAGCAGTACTTC
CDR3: CSVRDSPYEQYF

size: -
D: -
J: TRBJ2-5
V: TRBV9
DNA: TGTGCCAGCAGCGTAGGGAGGGGTGGCGAGACCCAGTACTTC
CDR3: CASSVGRGGETQYF

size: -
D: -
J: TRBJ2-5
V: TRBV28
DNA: TGTGCCAGCAGCCCGGAGTCGCGGACCCAGTACTTC
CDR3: CASSPESRTQYF

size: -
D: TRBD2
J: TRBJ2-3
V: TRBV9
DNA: TGTGCCAGCAGCCCTAGACTAGCGGGGGGGCTGGATACGCAGTATTTT
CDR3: CASSPRLAGGLDTQYF

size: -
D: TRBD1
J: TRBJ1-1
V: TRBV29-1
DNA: TGCAGCGTTCCCCCGGGACAGGTATGGGGGGAAGCTTTCTTT
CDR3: CSVPPGQVWGEAFF

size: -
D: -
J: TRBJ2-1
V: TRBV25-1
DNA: TGTGCCAGCCGTCAAGGCAGTTTCAATGAGCAGTTCTTC
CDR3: CASRQGSFNEQFF

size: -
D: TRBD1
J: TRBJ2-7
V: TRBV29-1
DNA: TGCAGCGTACGACGGACAGGGACCTACGAGCAGTACTTC
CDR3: CSVRRTGTYEQYF

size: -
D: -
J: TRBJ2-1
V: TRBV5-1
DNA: TGCGCCAGCAGCTTGGTTGCGGGGTCCTACAATGAGCAGTTCTTC
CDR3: CASSLVAGSYNEQFF

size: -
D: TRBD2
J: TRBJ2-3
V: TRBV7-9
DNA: TGTGCCAGCAGCTTAGGACTAGCGGAAACCACAGATACGCAGTATTTT
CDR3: CASSLGLAETTDTQYF

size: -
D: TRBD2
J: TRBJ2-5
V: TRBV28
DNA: TGTGCCAGCAGTTCGGGACTAGCCGTAAGAGAGACCCAGTACTTC
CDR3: CASSSGLAVRETQYF

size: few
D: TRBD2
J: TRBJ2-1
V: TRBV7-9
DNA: TGTGCCAGCAGCTTAGAATCCCAGCGGGGGTTCTACAATGAGCAGTTCTTC
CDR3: CASSLESQRGFYNEQFF

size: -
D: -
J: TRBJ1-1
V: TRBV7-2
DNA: TGTGCCAGCAGCTCGAGTTTAGTCAACACTGAAGCTTTCTTT
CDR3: CASSSSLVNTEAFF

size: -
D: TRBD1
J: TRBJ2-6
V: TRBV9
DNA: TGTGCCAGCAGCGGTTGGAACAGGGGGCTAAGGTCTGGGGCCAACGTCCTGACTTTC
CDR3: CASSGWNRGLRSGANVLTF

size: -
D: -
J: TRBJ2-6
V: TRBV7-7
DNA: TGTGCCAGCAGCTACGCGGGGCCACAAAGTCGGGCCAACGTCCTGACTTTC
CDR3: CASSYAGPQSRANVLTF

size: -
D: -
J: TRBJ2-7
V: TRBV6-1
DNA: TGTGCCAGCAGTCACCGGGACGGGCTCTACGAGCAGTACTTC
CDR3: CASSHRDGLYEQYF

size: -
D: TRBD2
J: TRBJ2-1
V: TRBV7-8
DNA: TGTGCCAGCATGGCTAGCGGGGAGCCTTCCTACAATGAGCAGTTCTTC
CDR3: CASMASGEPSYNEQFF

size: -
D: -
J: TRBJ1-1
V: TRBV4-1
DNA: TGCGCCAGCAGCCAAGTGATAGGCAGACTGAACACTGAAGCTTTCTTT
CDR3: CASSQVIGRLNTEAFF

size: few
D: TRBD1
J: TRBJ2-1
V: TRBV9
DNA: TGTGCCAGCAGCCCAGATCCAGGGGGCGATTGGAATGAGCAGTTCTTC
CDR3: CASSPDPGGDWNEQFF

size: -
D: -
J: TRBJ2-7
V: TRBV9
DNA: TGTGCCAGCAGCCCAGGGACGGGCTACGAGCAGTACTTC
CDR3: CASSPGTGYEQYF

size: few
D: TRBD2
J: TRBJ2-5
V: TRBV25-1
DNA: TGTGCCAGCAGTGAATATCGGGGCGGGAGTGAGACCCAGTACTTC
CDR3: CASSEYRGGSETQYF

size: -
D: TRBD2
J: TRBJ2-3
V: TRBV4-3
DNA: TGCGCCAGCAGCCAAGAGGGGAGCGGGAGCGCAGATACGCAGTATTTT
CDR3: CASSQEGSGSADTQYF

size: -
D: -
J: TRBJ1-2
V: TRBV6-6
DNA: TGTGCCAGCAGGGGAGGCTCCAGCTATGGCTACACCTTC
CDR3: CASRGGSSYGYTF

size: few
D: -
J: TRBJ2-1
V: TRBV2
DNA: TGTGCCAGCAATCGGGGGGCGGCCTACAATGAGCAGTTCTTC
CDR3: CASNRGAAYNEQFF

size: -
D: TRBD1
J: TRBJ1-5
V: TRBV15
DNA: TGTGCCACCAGCCGGGACAGGGGGCGGTTTCAGCCCCAGCATTTT
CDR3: CATSRDRGRFQPQHF

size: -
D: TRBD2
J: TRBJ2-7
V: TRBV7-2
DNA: TGTGCCAGCAGCACCGGGACTAGCGGATCCTACGAGCAGTACTTC
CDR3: CASSTGTSGSYEQYF

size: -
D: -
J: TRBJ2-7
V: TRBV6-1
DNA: TGTGCCAGCAAACAGGCCTACGAGCAGTACTTC
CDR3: CASKQAYEQYF

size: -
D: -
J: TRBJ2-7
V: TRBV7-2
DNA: TGTGCCAGCAGCTTAACCACTAGCGAGCAGTACTTC
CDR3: CASSLTTSEQYF